The 21 T cell receptor beta chains presented below share a single source sample, sequenced in a study of a mutant IDH1 vaccine in newly diagnosed glioma. TCRdb keeps only in-frame clones here, not all; method: immunoSEQ multiplex PCR. The sample consists of about 88,000 clones, more than 65% of them appearing once. Time point indicated: baseline, week 1 (first vaccination visit). Treatment indicated: pre-vaccination baseline after standard-of-care therapy. The sample in question was PBMCs, obtained from a glioma patient treated with radiotherapy, temozolomide or both. The receptors come from a man between 40 and 49 years old with glioma. Some clones in this sample may be carry-over from other donors' samples.

This clone appeared a single time. The J gene is TRBJ2-2, the V gene TRBV4-1, with D possibly TRBD2 on 5 matching bases. CDR3 length: 18 residues. Trimming took 4 bases from V and 5 from J, leaving 23 bases between them. From germline, CDR1 is MGHRA and CDR2 YSYEKL. The CDR3 here is CASSRRGPRAEGTGELFF. The CDR3 nucleotides are TGCGCCAGCAGCCGGCGAGGACCGAGGGCCGAAGGAACCGGGGAGCTGTTTTTT.

The V gene is TRBV5-8, the J gene TRBJ1-5; 10 nucleotides match TRBD1. J gave up 2 bases and V 4 bases, and 12 bases lay outside the gene matches. Per the germline V gene, CDR1 is SGHTS and CDR2 is YDEGEE. The length of the CDR3 is 18 residues. CDR3 nucleotides: TGTGCCAGCAGCCCAGCCGGGACAGGGGTGTTGGGCAATCAGCCCCAGCATTTT. Translation: CASSPAGTGVLGNQPQHF.

This chain uses TRBV5-4 with TRBJ1-2; D remains ambiguous. CDR3 length equals 16 residues. The V and J ends lost 0 bases and 4 bases respectively, with 16 bases between them. Germline V CDR1 and CDR2: SGHNT, YYREEE (reference sequence). The CDR3, as DNA: TGTGCCAGCAGCTTGGAGCAATGGGGAGCCTCCTATGGCTACACCTTC. Translated, it gives CASSLEQWGASYGYTF. The complete variable domain, with remaining parts taken from reference TRBV5-4 and TRBJ1-2, reads ETGVTQSPTHLIKTRGQQVTLRCSSQSGHNTVSWYQQALGQGPQFIFQYYREEENGRGNFPPRFSGLQFPNYSSELNVNALELDDSALYLCASSLEQWGASYGYTFGSGTRLTVV.

The V call is TRBV2, the J call TRBJ2-4, with a possible D match to TRBD2 (6 bases). Germline CDR1 is SNHLY and CDR2 is FYNNEI. Trimming took off 2 bases at V and 0 bases at J, with 8 bases between the two ends. CDR3 size: 15 residues. The CDR3: CASSEWGLAKNIQYF. Here the CDR3 DNA reads TGTGCCAGCAGTGAATGGGGACTAGCCAAAAACATTCAGTACTTC. Complete variable domain (other parts from reference TRBV2 and TRBJ2-4): EPEVTQTPSHQVTQMGQEVILRCVPISNHLYFYWYRQILGQKVEFLVSFYNNEISEKSEIFDDQFSVERPDGSNFTLKIRSTKLEDSAMYFCASSEWGLAKNIQYFGAGTRLSVL.

The chain carries TRBV29-1 and TRBJ2-7; no definite D call. CDR3 length: 13 amino acids. Between the trimmed V and J ends, which lost 3 bases and 3 bases, there was a span of 12 bases. Germline V gives CDR1 SQVTM, CDR2 ANQGSEA. The CDR3 DNA reads as TGCAGCGTTGACCGTCTTGGGGACTACGAGCAGTACTTC. Translation gives CSVDRLGDYEQYF.

V and J are TRBV6-1 and TRBJ1-4; D is unresolved. The CDR3 runs to 15 residues. Germline lookup yields CDR1 MNHNS and CDR2 SASEGT. Trimming took 2 bases from V and 8 from J, leaving 15 bases between them. CDR3 in DNA: TGTGCCAGCAGTGAATGGACTTCCTACGGGGAAAAACTGTTTTTT. Protein sequence: CASSEWTSYGEKLFF.

The V and J genes are TRBV2 and TRBJ2-1; 9 bases are shared with TRBD2. Per germline, CDR1 SNHLY and CDR2 FYNNEI. The trim removed 4 bases at V and 1 base at J, leaving 2 bases unmatched. The length of the CDR3 is 15 residues. The CDR3 region is CASSVLAGSYNEQFF. For the CDR3, the DNA is TGTGCCAGCAGTGTACTAGCGGGTTCCTACAATGAGCAGTTCTTC.

V is TRBV6-1 and J is TRBJ1-5, with a weak D call TRBD1 (6 bases). Trimming took 4 bases from V and 11 from J, leaving 15 bases between them. CDR3 size: 13 residues. Germline V gene data show CDR1 as MNHNS and CDR2 as SASEGT. The CDR3 is CASSAATGGTQHF. DNA of the CDR3: TGTGCCAGCAGTGCAGCGACAGGTGGGACCCAGCATTTT.

The rearrangement uses TRBV29-1 and TRBJ2-5; no firm D call. CDR1 and CDR2 from the germline V gene are SQVTM and ANQGSEA. The length of the CDR3 is 12 residues. V lost 6 bases and J 5 bases, leaving 13 bases between the germline ends. The CDR3 DNA follows: TGCAGCGTCCTGTATCAAGGGGAGACCCAGTACTTC. Translated: CSVLYQGETQYF.

The V call is TRBV19, the J call TRBJ1-5; D is perhaps TRBD1 (6 bases). With 4 bases removed from V and 7 bases from J, the gap between germline ends came to 20 bases. The CDR3 spans 16 residues. Germline CDR1 is LNHDA and CDR2 is SQIVND (reference sequence). The CDR3 loop is CASSKLQGPGQQPQHF. The CDR3 DNA follows: TGTGCCAGTAGTAAACTACAGGGACCCGGGCAGCAGCCCCAGCATTTT.

The V gene is TRBV7-2, the J gene TRBJ2-7, with a tentative D call TRBD1 (5 bases). Germline V gene data show CDR1 as SGHTA and CDR2 as FQGNSA. The CDR3 length is 14 residues. The V and J ends lost 5 bases and 4 bases respectively, with 15 bases between them. In DNA, the CDR3 is TGTGCCAGCAGCGTGACAGTCGGGCATTACGAGCAGTACTTC. It codes for CASSVTVGHYEQYF.

The chain recombines TRBV11-2 with TRBJ1-6, with D perhaps TRBD1 (5 bases). V was pared by 1 base and J by 4 bases, with 11 bases between. This CDR3 is 16 amino acids long. Germline assignment: CDR1 SGHAT and CDR2 FQNNGV. The CDR3 region has the DNA TGTGCCAGCAGCTTAGCCGCTGGGGGTTATAATTCACCCCTCCACTTT. Protein sequence: CASSLAAGGYNSPLHF. Combining the CDR3 with reference TRBV11-2 and TRBJ1-6 gives the whole variable domain EAGVAQSPRYKIIEKRQSVAFWCNPISGHATLYWYQQILGQGPKLLIQFQNNGVVDDSQLPKDRFSAERLKGVDSTLKIQPAKLEDSAVYLCASSLAAGGYNSPLHFGNGTRLTVT.

The rearrangement joins TRBV14 to TRBJ1-1; the D is unclear. V shed 4 bases and J shed 4 bases, with 10 bases lying between them. Germline CDR1 is SGHDN and CDR2 is FVKESK. The CDR3 is 13 residues long. The CDR3 reads CASSLSRATEAFF. CDR3 nucleotide sequence: TGTGCCAGCAGCCTGAGCCGGGCCACTGAAGCTTTCTTT.

This rearrangement joins TRBV30 to TRBJ1-2, with D possibly being TRBD1 (5 bases). Germline CDR1 reads GTSNPN; CDR2 reads SVGIG (reference sequence). V lost 0 bases to trimming and J lost 8 bases, with 16 bases between them. This CDR3 has 14 amino acids. CDR3 sequence: CAWSVGGKVKGYTF. CDR3 sequence (DNA): TGTGCCTGGAGTGTGGGGGGGAAGGTAAAGGGCTACACCTTC.

The chain carries TRBV2 and TRBJ1-6, with D possibly TRBD1 on 6 matching bases. The CDR3 totals 17 residues. The V gene lost 9 bases and the J gene lost 7 bases, with 25 bases spanning the gap. Germline V gene sequence: CDR1 SNHLY, CDR2 FYNNEI. This CDR3 is CARAQSPGQSGNSPLHF. The CDR3 coding sequence is TGTGCCAGAGCACAAAGCCCGGGACAAAGTGGGAATTCACCCCTCCACTTT.

This chain uses TRBV5-6 with TRBJ1-1, with TRBD1 matching 8 bases. Per germline, CDR1 SGHDT and CDR2 YYEEEE. This CDR3 has 15 residues. V lost 4 bases and J lost 1; bases outside the gene matches: 6. Here the CDR3 reads CASSAKDRANTEAFF. CDR3 nucleotides: TGTGCCAGCAGCGCGAAGGACAGGGCGAACACTGAAGCTTTCTTT.

This clone occurred a few times. In DNA, the CDR3 is TGTGCCAGCAGCTTAGTCCGGACAGGGTACCAAGAGACCCAGTACTTC. Protein sequence: CASSLVRTGYQETQYF. The chain carries TRBV7-8 and TRBJ2-5; 8 bases agree with TRBD1. The CDR3 loop spans 16 amino acids. Trimming removed 1 base from V and 0 bases from J; junction bases left unmatched: 4. CDR1 SGHVS and CDR2 FQNEAQ come from the germline V gene.

This chain connects TRBV9 to TRBJ1-2, with TRBD1 matching 12 bases. V lost 3 bases and J lost 8; bases outside the gene matches: 8. CDR1 and CDR2 (germline): SGDLS, YYNGEE. The CDR3 spans 15 residues. The DNA of the CDR3 is TGTGCCAGCAGCGCCGGGACAGGGGGCATGGGGGGCTACACCTTC. This encodes CASSAGTGGMGGYTF.

The chain combines TRBV30 with TRBJ2-7, with a weak D call TRBD1 (5 bases). The CDR3 is made up of 15 amino acids. V was trimmed by 5 bases and J by 2 bases, leaving 19 bases between them. Looked up from germline, CDR1 is GTSNPN and CDR2 is SVGIG (reference sequence). CDR3 in DNA: TGTGCCTGGGGGCGGTGGGGCACTAATACCTACGAGCAGTACTTC. Protein product: CAWGRWGTNTYEQYF.

The chain combines TRBV2 with TRBJ1-1; tentatively, D is TRBD1 (5 bases). Germline V CDR1 and CDR2: SNHLY, FYNNEI. V was trimmed by 1 base and J by 8 bases, leaving 14 bases between them. The CDR3 has 14 residues. CDR3 nucleotide sequence: TGTGCCAGCAGTGAAGTGGGGACCCTGTTCGAAGCTTTCTTT. Its translation: CASSEVGTLFEAFF.

This clone was counted only a few times. CDR3 sequence (DNA): TGTGCCAGTAGTACGAAGTGGGGCGGACAGCCCCAGCATTTT. It codes for CASSTKWGGQPQHF. The chain recombines TRBV19 with TRBJ1-5, with D maybe TRBD1 (5 bases). This CDR3 has 14 residues. Germline V lookup: CDR1 LNHDA, CDR2 SQIVND (reference sequence). V was cut by 4 bases and J by 7 bases, with 14 bases left in between.